The 8 T cell receptor beta chains in this list originate from one sample, sequenced in a study of blood T cell repertoires in COVID-19. Assay: immunoSEQ multiplex PCR; the TCRdb copy retains only in-frame clones and omits some. Among some 140,000 clones, 83% were seen once, and the ten largest hold 9% to 14%. Sequencing used peripheral blood. Every receptor here comes from a woman aged 55-69 years with COVID-19, enrolled during active disease.

CDR3 in amino acids: CASSQGGLSQYF. The CDR3 DNA reads TGTGCCAGCAGCCAGGGGGGTTTGTCCCAGTACTTC. The chain recombines TRBV2 with TRBJ2-5, with D maybe TRBD1 (7 bases). This CDR3 is built from 12 residues. Between the trimmed V and J ends, which lost 6 bases and 9 bases, there was a span of 14 bases. CDR1 and CDR2 (germline): SNHLY, FYNNEI.

The rearrangement links TRBV5-4 to TRBJ2-4; 9 bases align to TRBD2. V was pared by 0 bases and J by 8 bases, with 12 bases of the junction left unmatched. Germline values: CDR1 SGHNT, CDR2 YYREEE (reference sequence). The length of the CDR3 is 17 residues. The CDR3 nucleotides read TGTGCCAGCAGCTTGGATGTTAGCGGGAGAGGGCGGGACATTCAGTACTTC. The encoded protein is CASSLDVSGRGRDIQYF.

The chain has TRBV9 and TRBJ1-6; TRBD1 matches 7 bases. The CDR3 covers 15 residues. The junction had 5 bases not matched to a gene; V was cut back by 3 bases and J by 5 bases. The germline gives CDR1 SGDLS, CDR2 YYNGEE. The DNA of the CDR3 is TGTGCCAGCAGCGCCCGGGACAGAAATAATTCACCCCTCCACTTT. It codes for CASSARDRNNSPLHF.

This clone came up a few times. The chain combines TRBV11-2 with TRBJ1-2, with D perhaps TRBD1 (6 bases). The germline V gene encodes CDR1 SGHAT and CDR2 FQNNGV. The CDR3 sequence is 16 residues long. V was clipped by 4 bases and J by 5 bases, with 20 bases between them. This CDR3 reads CASSSSRGARWYGYTF. DNA for the CDR3: TGTGCCAGCAGCTCCTCACGGGGGGCGCGATGGTATGGCTACACCTTC.

The chain combines TRBV4-1 with TRBJ2-7; D is perhaps TRBD1 (5 bases). CDR1 and CDR2 from the germline V gene are MGHRA and YSYEKL. The CDR3 has 15 amino acids. Between the trimmed V and J ends, which lost 4 bases and 3 bases, there was a span of 16 bases. CDR3 nucleotides: TGCGCCAGCAGCCCCTCTGAAGGGGCCGGCTACGAGCAGTACTTC. Amino acid sequence: CASSPSEGAGYEQYF.

The chain employs TRBV12-5 and TRBJ2-1; D is uncertain. This CDR3 is built from 14 residues. Per the germline V gene, CDR1 is LGHNT and CDR2 is FRNRAP. Trimming took 0 bases from V and 4 from J, leaving 7 bases between them. CDR3 nucleotides: TGTGCTAGTGGTTTGGTCTTTGCGTACAATGAGCAGTTCTTC. Amino acids: CASGLVFAYNEQFF.

The chain carries TRBV10-2 and TRBJ1-1; D possibly corresponds to TRBD1 (5 bases). V lost 0 bases and J lost 10, with 12 bases in between. Germline CDR1 is WSHSY and CDR2 is SAAADI. CDR3 length: 13 amino acids. CDR3 region: CASSESYRRGAFF. Written as DNA, the CDR3 is TGCGCCAGCAGTGAGTCGTACAGGCGGGGAGCTTTCTTT.

CDR3 DNA: TGTGCCAGCAGTCCGGGACAGGGAACCCTAACTTTCTTT. Translating it yields CASSPGQGTLTFF. The chain combines TRBV12-3 or TRBV12-4 with TRBJ1-1; 9 nucleotides agree with TRBD1. V lost 5 bases and J lost 12; bases outside the gene matches: 10. The CDR3 totals 13 residues.